One and the same sample provided the 12 T cell receptor beta chains below, sequenced in a study of blood T cell repertoires in COVID-19 (TCRdb year 2020). Receptor libraries were prepared by the immunoSEQ multiplex PCR assay. TCRdb holds this immuneACCESS table with in-frame rearrangements only. Some clones are missing; in checked studies, unresolved V genes explain under half, and the rest has no known cause. A total of about 200,000 clones appear in this sample, more than 80% of them only once. Approximately 1.1% of the sample is held by the ten biggest clonotypes. The source material was PBMCs or T cells enriched from blood (not recorded which). These receptor sequences come from a young man who had recovered from COVID-19.

CDR3 sequence: CASSVADSSYNEQFF. The CDR3 DNA follows: TGTGCCAGCAGCGTAGCTGACAGCTCCTACAATGAGCAGTTCTTC. The chain carries TRBV9 and TRBJ2-1; D may be TRBD1 (5 bases). Per the germline V gene, CDR1 is SGDLS and CDR2 is YYNGEE. The V end was cut by 0 bases, the J end by 0 bases, with 7 bases between. CDR3 size: 15 residues. Drawing the rest from reference TRBV9 and TRBJ2-1, the complete variable domain is DSGVTQTPKHLITATGQRVTLRCSPRSGDLSVYWYQQSLDQGLQFLIQYYNGEERAKGNILERFSAQQFPDLHSELNLSSLELGDSALYFCASSVADSSYNEQFFGPGTRLTVL.

This chain connects TRBV5-5 to TRBJ2-6; perhaps TRBD1 as D (5 bases). This CDR3 spans 17 amino acids. V was clipped by 0 bases and J by 2 bases, with 12 bases between them. Germline V gene lookup returns CDR1 SGHKS and CDR2 YYEKEE (reference sequence). CDR3 region: CASSLEWEQAGANVLTF. In nucleotides, the CDR3 is TGTGCCAGCAGCTTGGAGTGGGAACAGGCTGGGGCCAACGTCCTGACTTTC.

The rearrangement uses TRBV19 and TRBJ1-2, with 7 bases that match TRBD1. Trimming took 5 bases from V and 4 from J; bases not matched to a gene: 10. Germline V gene lookup returns CDR1 LNHDA and CDR2 SQIVND (reference sequence). This CDR3 is 15 amino acids long. The CDR3 is CASSPDRAHSYGYTF. The CDR3 DNA sequence: TGTGCCAGTAGTCCCGACAGGGCTCATAGCTATGGCTACACCTTC.

V is TRBV7-8 and J is TRBJ1-5; D uncertain. CDR3 length equals 14 residues. Looked up from germline, CDR1 is SGHVS and CDR2 is FQNEAQ. The V and J ends lost 5 bases and 9 bases respectively, with 17 bases between them. This CDR3 reads CASSPDSRNGPQHF. DNA of the CDR3: TGTGCCAGCAGCCCCGACTCCCGTAACGGGCCCCAGCATTTT.

The rearrangement links TRBV5-1 to TRBJ1-1; 7 bases fit TRBD1. The junction had 13 bases not matched to a gene; V was cut back by 6 bases and J by 2 bases. Per germline, CDR1 SGHRS and CDR2 YFSETQ. The CDR3 spans 16 residues. CDR3 sequence reads: CASKGHTGAGNTEAFF. The CDR3 DNA sequence: TGCGCCAGCAAGGGCCACACAGGGGCCGGAAACACTGAAGCTTTCTTT.

V and J are TRBV5-1 and TRBJ1-3, with a possible D match to TRBD1 (5 bases). Germline CDR1 and CDR2: SGHRS and YFSETQ. Trimming cost V 2 bases and J 1 base, with 7 bases left between them. This CDR3 region has 14 residues. The chain's CDR3 is CASSFGGSGNTIYF. CDR3 sequence (DNA): TGCGCCAGCAGCTTCGGGGGTTCTGGAAACACCATATATTTT.

The chain carries TRBV9 and TRBJ1-5; D perhaps matches TRBD1 (6 bases). Germline V lookup: CDR1 SGDLS, CDR2 YYNGEE. This CDR3 comprises 15 residues. Trimming shortened V by 2 bases and J by 2 bases, and 11 bases separated the two germline ends. The CDR3 spells CASSVSRGGNQPQHF. The CDR3 DNA sequence: TGTGCCAGCAGCGTCTCCAGGGGTGGCAATCAGCCCCAGCATTTT. Filled out from reference TRBV9 and TRBJ1-5, the complete variable domain reads DSGVTQTPKHLITATGQRVTLRCSPRSGDLSVYWYQQSLDQGLQFLIQYYNGEERAKGNILERFSAQQFPDLHSELNLSSLELGDSALYFCASSVSRGGNQPQHFGDGTRLSIL.

The chain recombines TRBV28 with TRBJ1-2, with D hard to call. V lost 2 bases and J lost 4, with 11 bases in between. The CDR3 spans 14 residues. In germline, CDR1 is MDHEN, CDR2 SYDVKM. The CDR3 nucleotides are TGTGCCAGCAGTTTAGGGCAGCTATCCTATGGCTACACCTTC. Translated, it gives CASSLGQLSYGYTF.

The J gene is TRBJ2-1, the V gene TRBV4-3; TRBD1 aligns across 8 bases. Trimming cost V 1 base and J 4 bases; bases outside gene matches: 3. There are 15 residues in the CDR3. CDR1 LGHNA and CDR2 YSLEER come from the germline V gene. The CDR3 DNA is TGCGCCAGCAGCCAAGGGACAGGGAGTTACAATGAGCAGTTCTTC. This translates into CASSQGTGSYNEQFF.

The chain recombines TRBV12-3 or TRBV12-4 with TRBJ1-4; 7 bases map to TRBD1. This CDR3 spans 13 amino acids. Germline trimming cut 10 bases from V and 6 bases from J; bases unmatched to any gene: 8. The chain's CDR3 is CATFRQGDEKLFF. For the CDR3, the DNA is TGTGCCACCTTTAGACAGGGCGATGAAAAACTGTTTTTT.

Only a few counts were recorded for this clone. This chain links TRBV6-6 with TRBJ2-4, with 8 positions matching TRBD1. V gave up 5 bases and J gave up 0 bases; unmatched junction bases: 15. CDR1 and CDR2 from the germline V gene are MNHNY and SVGAGI (reference sequence). This CDR3 is built from 19 residues. The CDR3 DNA reads as TGTGCCAGCAGTCCCGACCCTCAGGGGGCCAACCTAGCCAAAAACATTCAGTACTTC. Amino acids: CASSPDPQGANLAKNIQYF.

The rearrangement joins TRBV5-1 to TRBJ2-1; 7 positions match TRBD2. The CDR3 consists of 13 residues. V shed 2 bases, J shed 7 bases, and the junction held 3 bases outside the gene matches. Germline values: CDR1 SGHRS, CDR2 YFSETQ. CDR3 protein: CASSFTSVNEQFF. CDR3 bases: TGCGCCAGCAGCTTTACTAGCGTAAATGAGCAGTTCTTC.